Each of the 20 T cell receptor beta chains below was sequenced from the same sample in a study of CD8+CD57+ T cells in acquired aplastic anemia. All sequencing subjects had displayed CD8+CD57+ cell expansion on flow cytometry. CDR3 and TCR beta VDJ profiling relied on a genomic DNA template. TCRdb ran MiXCR on the reads and lists one entry per CDR3 protein. Of approximately 180,000 distinct CDR3 sequences listed, under 55% are singletons. The sample comprised sorted CD4+, CD8+, or CD8+CD57+ T cells (not recorded which) from PBMCs. Receptors originate from a human donor with aplastic anemia.

Notes on this clonotype: This may be a read error: a much more frequent sequence differs by one nucleotide. The CDR3 end shows no conserved phenylalanine or tryptophan, and so a read error is likely. The chain links TRBV4-2 to TRBJ1-3; tentative D call: TRBD1 (5 bases). Trimming took 1 base from V and 2 from J, leaving 6 bases between them. Germline V gene sequence: CDR1 LGHNA, CDR2 YNFKEQ. CDR3 size: 14 residues. The DNA for the CDR3 is TGTGCCAGCAGCCAAGCAGGGACTGGAAACACCATATATCTT. Protein: CASSQAGTGNTIYL.

In the case of this clonotype: A much bigger clone sits one base away, suggesting this may be a read error. The chain recombines TRBV25-1 with TRBJ2-7; D may be TRBD1 (6 bases). V dropped 7 bases and J dropped 2 bases, with 12 bases sitting between them. Germline V gives CDR1 MGHDK, CDR2 SYGVNS. The CDR3 totals 13 residues. CDR3 DNA: TGTGCCAGCAAGATGAGACAGGCCTACGAGCAGTACTTC. It translates to CASKMRQAYEQYF.

This clonotype was seen more than once but under ten times. This chain uses TRBV9 with TRBJ1-2; 7 positions agree with TRBD1. CDR3 length: 15 amino acids. Germline V gives CDR1 SGDLS, CDR2 YYNGEE. The V and J ends lost 3 bases and 2 bases, in that order; junction bases with no gene match: 7. CDR3 residues: CASSAYDRANYGYTF. DNA for the CDR3: TGTGCCAGCAGCGCATACGACAGGGCCAACTATGGCTACACCTTC.

The J gene is TRBJ2-5, the V gene TRBV11-3; 7 nucleotides agree with TRBD1. Germline V CDR1 and CDR2: SGHNT, YENEEA. The CDR3 loop spans 17 amino acids. J lost 2 bases, V lost 6 bases, and 15 bases had no gene match. The CDR3 DNA sequence: TGTGCCAGCAGACCACCCACGGGACAGCCCCAACAAGAGACCCAGTACTTC. Encoded protein: CASRPPTGQPQQETQYF.

The chain uses TRBV15 and TRBJ2-2; no definite D call. Trimming took 2 bases from V and 7 from J, leaving 14 bases between them. This CDR3 comprises 15 residues. Per the germline V gene, CDR1 is LNHNV and CDR2 is YYDKDF (reference sequence). CDR3 DNA sequence: TGTGCCACCAGCAGACCCCAGACGACGGGCGGGGAGCTGTTTTTT. Its translation: CATSRPQTTGGELFF. Filled out from reference TRBV15 and TRBJ2-2, the complete variable domain reads DAMVIQNPRYQVTQFGKPVTLSCSQTLNHNVMYWYQQKSSQAPKLLFHYYDKDFNNEADTPDNFQSRRPNTSFCFLDIRSPGLGDTAMYLCATSRPQTTGGELFFGEGSRLTVL.

The V call is TRBV29-1, the J call TRBJ2-1; D is undetermined. The CDR3 extends over 12 amino acids. Germline V gives CDR1 SQVTM, CDR2 ANQGSEA. The germline V and J ends were trimmed by 4 bases and 9 bases, with 13 bases remaining between them. DNA for the CDR3: TGCAGCGTTGGTACGGCCTCCAGTGAGCAGTTCTTC. It is translated as CSVGTASSEQFF.

Of note for this clonotype: A single base separates this from a much larger clone, so it may be a read error. The chain employs TRBV5-4 and TRBJ1-2; perhaps TRBD1 as D (5 bases). Per germline, CDR1 SGHNT and CDR2 YYREEE (reference sequence). This CDR3 has 15 residues. The CDR3 is CASSSLAGPYDGNTF. For the CDR3, the DNA is TGTGCCAGCAGCTCCCTGGCGGGGCCCTACGATGGCAACACCTTC. Combining the CDR3 with reference TRBV5-4 and TRBJ1-2 gives the whole variable domain ETGVTQSPTHLIKTRGQQVTLRCSSQSGHNTVSWYQQALGQGPQFIFQYYREEENGRGNFPPRFSGLQFPNYSSELNVNALELDDSALYLCASSSLAGPYDGNTFGSGTRLTVV.

CDR3 amino acids: CASSPPAGYEQYF. The CDR3 DNA sequence: TGTGCCAGCAGCCCCCCGGCGGGCTACGAGCAGTACTTC. The chain combines TRBV7-9 with TRBJ2-7, with a possible D match to TRBD2 (5 bases). Germline V gives CDR1 SEHNR, CDR2 FQNEAQ (reference sequence). V lost 5 bases and J lost 3, with 11 bases in between. The length of the CDR3 is 13 residues.

Note on this clonotype: It is likely a read error, because the conserved phenylalanine at the end of the CDR3 is missing. V gene TRBV4-1 combines with J gene TRBJ1-1; 7 nucleotides match TRBD1. This CDR3 region has 16 residues. Germline V lookup: CDR1 MGHRA, CDR2 YSYEKL. The V segment lost 4 bases and the J segment 1 base; nucleotides outside the gene matches: 9. The CDR3 nucleotides are TGCGCCAGCAGCCCCCAAGAGGGGGCGCGGAACACTGAAGCTTTCCTT. It translates to CASSPQEGARNTEAFL.

This clonotype was detected many times. The rearrangement uses TRBV5-1 and TRBJ2-7, with D unclear. V was clipped by 4 bases and J by 3 bases, with 14 bases between them. Germline V gene lookup returns CDR1 SGHRS and CDR2 YFSETQ. CDR3 size: 14 residues. The CDR3 coding sequence is TGCGCCAGCAGCCGAGTAGGACGGAACTACGAGCAGTACTTC. Its protein is CASSRVGRNYEQYF.

The chain uses TRBV18 and TRBJ1-6; no firm D call. CDR3 size: 14 residues. Per germline, CDR1 KGHSH and CDR2 LQKENI. Trimming left V 3 bases short and J 7 bases short, with 10 bases between. CDR3 loop: CASSPVQPNSPLHF. In nucleotides, the CDR3 is TGTGCCAGCTCACCGGTGCAGCCAAATTCACCCCTCCACTTT.

The chain joins TRBV14 to TRBJ2-1; 7 bases are shared with TRBD2. Germline CDR1 SGHDN, CDR2 FVKESK. The CDR3 is 16 amino acids. The ends lost 4 bases at V and 3 bases at J; junction bases unmatched: 9. The CDR3 protein is CASSLTRTSNYNEQFF. The CDR3 nucleotides read TGTGCCAGCAGCCTGACCAGGACTAGTAACTACAATGAGCAGTTCTTC.

This clonotype was counted once. The gene calls are TRBV19 and TRBJ2-5; 10 bases match TRBD2. CDR1 and CDR2 from the germline V gene are LNHDA and SQIVND (reference sequence). This CDR3 contains 15 residues. The trim removed 4 bases at V and 5 bases at J, leaving 7 bases unmatched. CDR3 DNA sequence: TGTGCCAGTAGTACCCGACTAGCGGGCCCCGAGACCCAGTACTTC. Translating gives CASSTRLAGPETQYF.

This clonotype was counted many times. CDR3 residues: CASSAGRGRPGQETQYF. The CDR3 DNA is TGTGCCAGCAGCGCCGGACGGGGGCGACCAGGACAAGAGACCCAGTACTTC. This sequence joins TRBV2 and TRBJ2-5; the D gene could be TRBD1 or TRBD2 (6 bases each). Germline CDR1 is SNHLY and CDR2 is FYNNEI. Trimming removed 6 bases from V and 2 bases from J, with 22 bases in between. CDR3 length: 17 residues.

The V call is TRBV20-1, the J call TRBJ2-7; D tentatively fits TRBD1 or TRBD2 (5 bases each). Trimming shortened V by 5 bases and J by 0 bases, and 8 bases separated the two germline ends. Germline CDR1 is DFQATT and CDR2 is SNEGSKA (reference sequence). This CDR3 is 12 amino acids long. In DNA, the CDR3 is TGCAGTGCTTCGGGACCCTCCTACGAGCAGTACTTC. Translating it yields CSASGPSYEQYF.

This chain links TRBV9 with TRBJ1-1; D gene ambiguous. The germline V and J ends were trimmed by 8 bases and 3 bases, with 11 bases remaining between them. This CDR3 comprises 12 residues. CDR1 SGDLS and CDR2 YYNGEE come from the germline V gene. CDR3: CASAGEYTEAFF. The DNA for the CDR3 is TGTGCCAGTGCGGGAGAGTACACTGAAGCTTTCTTT.

This clonotype was seen ten or more times. CDR3 bases: TGTGCCAGCAGTTTATCGGGGCCGTATCAGCCCCAGCATTTT. Its protein product is CASSLSGPYQPQHF. The chain recombines TRBV12-3 or TRBV12-4 with TRBJ1-5, with D perhaps matching TRBD1 (5 bases). V was trimmed by 2 bases and J by 5 bases, leaving 10 bases between them. The CDR3 is made up of 14 amino acids.

The sample holds many counts of this clonotype. This sequence joins TRBV14 and TRBJ1-2; the D is unclear. The V and J ends lost 4 bases and 8 bases respectively, with 26 bases between them. Germline V gene lookup returns CDR1 SGHDN and CDR2 FVKESK. This CDR3 contains 17 residues. The CDR3 DNA is TGTGCCAGCAGCCCTTGGCAGGAGGCCTTTGGGATGGGAGGCTACACCTTC. This codes for CASSPWQEAFGMGGYTF.

The chain couples TRBV24-1 to TRBJ1-1, with a possible D match to TRBD1 (6 bases). This CDR3 has 14 residues. Trimming pared 4 bases from V and 0 bases from J, leaving 8 bases between. CDR1 KGHDR and CDR2 SFDVKD come from the germline V gene. Here the CDR3 reads CATSEGAVNTEAFF. Here the CDR3 DNA reads TGTGCCACCAGTGAGGGGGCAGTGAACACTGAAGCTTTCTTT.

The V and J genes are TRBV5-1 and TRBJ2-1; D is ambiguous. Germline loops: CDR1 SGHRS, CDR2 YFSETQ. V was pared by 0 bases and J by 7 bases, with 5 bases between. The CDR3 runs to 12 residues. The CDR3 here is CASSLDMNEQFF. Here the CDR3 DNA reads TGCGCCAGCAGCTTGGACATGAATGAGCAGTTCTTC. Variable domain in full (rest from reference TRBV5-1 and TRBJ2-1): KAGVTQTPRYLIKTRGQQVTLSCSPISGHRSVSWYQQTPGQGLQFLFEYFSETQRNKGNFPGRFSGRQFSNSRSEMNVSTLELGDSALYLCASSLDMNEQFFGPGTRLTVL.